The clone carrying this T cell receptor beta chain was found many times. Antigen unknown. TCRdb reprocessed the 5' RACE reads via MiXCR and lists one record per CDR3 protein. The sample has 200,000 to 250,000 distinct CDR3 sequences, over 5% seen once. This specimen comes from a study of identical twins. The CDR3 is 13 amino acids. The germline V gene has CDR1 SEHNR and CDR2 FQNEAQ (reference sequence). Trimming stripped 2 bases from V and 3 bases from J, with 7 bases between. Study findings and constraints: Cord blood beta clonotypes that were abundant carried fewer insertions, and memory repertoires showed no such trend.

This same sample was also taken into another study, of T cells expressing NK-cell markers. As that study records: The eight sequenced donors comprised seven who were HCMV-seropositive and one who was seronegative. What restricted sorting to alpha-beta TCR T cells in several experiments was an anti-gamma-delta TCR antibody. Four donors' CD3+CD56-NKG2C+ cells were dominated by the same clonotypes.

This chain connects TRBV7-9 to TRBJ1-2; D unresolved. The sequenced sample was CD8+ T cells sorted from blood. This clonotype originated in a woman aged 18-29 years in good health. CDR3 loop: CASSLRTDYGYTF. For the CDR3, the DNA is TGTGCCAGCAGCTTACGGACGGACTATGGCTACACCTTC.